This T cell receptor beta chain was recorded in a study of blood T cell repertoires in COVID-19. About the research overall: Sources were T cells, B-cell-depleted T cells, or PBMCs; the material itself was cDNA or gDNA.

Per the authors' pipeline: Scientists estimated how many nucleated cells there were by amplifying reference gene primers. Here immunoSEQ multiplex PCR was the method, and the copy in TCRdb shows in-frame clones only, minus some. V and J calls and clone size are as listed in that table; D and trimming were resolved from the DNA. Counted here are around 270,000 clones, roughly 84% occurring once; the ten biggest clones make up approximately 1.5%. CDR3 size: 17 residues. V lost 0 bases and J lost 3, with 12 bases in between. CDR1 LNHNV and CDR2 YYDKDF come from the germline V gene (reference sequence). The sample consisted of peripheral blood. The TCR sequence derives from a woman aged 40 to 55 who had recovered from COVID-19. J is TRBJ1-6 and V is TRBV15; D not certain. The CDR3 sequence is CATSRDGGPGYNSPLHF. CDR3 sequence (DNA): TGTGCCACCAGCAGAGATGGAGGACCTGGCTATAATTCACCCCTCCACTTT.